The sample holds many counts of the clone carrying this T cell receptor beta chain. This sample is drawn from a study of molecular identifiers for immune sequencing clone quantification. Each CDR3 protein gets one entry after TCRdb re-called the PCR reads with MiXCR. The top ten hold about 0.8% of the sample, which has approximately 500,000 distinct CDR3 sequences, over 20% seen once. This CDR3 region has 13 residues. The V end lost 0 bases, the J end lost 5 bases, and 11 bases lay between the germline ends. Germline CDR1 and CDR2: GTSNPN and SVGIG (reference sequence). The sample consisted of naive CD8+ T cells from blood, with Jurkat cell RNA spiked in. The subset was: FACS-sorted CD8+CD4-CCR7+CD45RA+ naive T cells. The clonotype was recovered from a human donor in good health. Some libraries in this study had Jurkat cell RNA spiked in. The V and J genes are TRBV30 and TRBJ2-7; the D gene is possibly TRBD2 (6 bases). The CDR3 loop is CAWSVLRGNEQYF. CDR3 sequence (DNA): TGTGCCTGGAGTGTACTGCGGGGAAACGAGCAGTACTTC.